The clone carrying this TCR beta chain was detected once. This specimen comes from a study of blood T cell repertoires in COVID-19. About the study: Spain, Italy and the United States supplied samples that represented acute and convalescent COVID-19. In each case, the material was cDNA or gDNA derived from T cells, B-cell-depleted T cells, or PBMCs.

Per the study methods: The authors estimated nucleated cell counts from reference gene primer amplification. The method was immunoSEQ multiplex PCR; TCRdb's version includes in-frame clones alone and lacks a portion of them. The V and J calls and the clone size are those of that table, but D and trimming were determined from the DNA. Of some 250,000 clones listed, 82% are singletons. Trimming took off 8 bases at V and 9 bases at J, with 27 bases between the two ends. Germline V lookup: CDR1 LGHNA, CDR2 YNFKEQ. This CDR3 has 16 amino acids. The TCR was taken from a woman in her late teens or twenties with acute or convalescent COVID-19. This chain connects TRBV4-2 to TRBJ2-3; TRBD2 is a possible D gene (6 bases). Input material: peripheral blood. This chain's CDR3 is CASVPRVAVLKDTQYF. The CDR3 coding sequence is TGTGCCAGCGTACCTCGGGTAGCGGTCCTTAAGGACACGCAGTATTTT.